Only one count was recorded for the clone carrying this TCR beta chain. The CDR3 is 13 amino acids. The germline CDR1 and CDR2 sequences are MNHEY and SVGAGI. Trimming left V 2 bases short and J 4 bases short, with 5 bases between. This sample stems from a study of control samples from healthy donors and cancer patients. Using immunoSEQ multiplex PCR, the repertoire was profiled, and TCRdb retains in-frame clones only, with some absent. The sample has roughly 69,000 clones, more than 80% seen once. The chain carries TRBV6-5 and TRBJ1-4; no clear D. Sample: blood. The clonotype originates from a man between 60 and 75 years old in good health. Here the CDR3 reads CASSYAHNEKLFF. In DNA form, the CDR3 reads TGTGCCAGCAGTTACGCCCATAATGAAAAACTGTTTTTT.